This T cell receptor (beta chain) was obtained from a study of post-analysis software for immune sequencing data. Study observations and caveats: With TRBV5-6, TRBV5-1 and TRBV20-1 included, several TRBV segments were more frequent in patients than in controls. Under the F measure, samples that were prepared in one batch clustered strongly together. In multiple sclerosis, normalized Chao1 diversity was significantly below that of controls.

V lost 5 bases and J 4 bases, leaving 14 bases between the germline ends. Germline V gene sequence: CDR1 DFQATT, CDR2 SNEGSKA (reference sequence). The CDR3 contains 14 residues. With regard to this clonotype: The target antigen is unknown.

cDNA libraries for TCR beta contained unique molecular identifiers. When about 1 to 11 million T cells were used, they gave some 520,000 cDNA molecules. TCRdb reprocessed the PCR reads with MiXCR, giving one entry per CDR3 protein. Seen here are roughly 600,000 distinct CDR3 sequences, roughly 46% observed once, and the top ten hold over 1.5%. Sequencing was done on a sample of blood. This chain uses TRBV20-1 with TRBJ2-2; D tentatively fits TRBD1 or TRBD2 (6 bases each). The receptor was derived from a girl aged 10-17 years with multiple sclerosis. This CDR3 is CSASGAESTGELFF. The CDR3 DNA reads as TGCAGTGCTTCGGGGGCAGAGTCCACCGGGGAGCTGTTTTTT.